The 24 T cell receptor beta chains below were found in one sample sequenced in a study of tumor-infiltrating lymphocytes in primary liver carcinoma. With a constant-region primer, TCR beta cDNA was made from around 520 ng of total RNA. For TCR beta, libraries were produced by three nested multiplex PCR rounds using slightly modified ARM-PCR. The first two PCR rounds used TRBV1-TRBV30 primers with a Cbeta primer, approximately 10 cycles each. One entry per CDR3 protein, called by TCRdb with MiXCR from the multiplex PCR reads. The sample consists of 90,000 to 150,000 distinct CDR3 sequences, roughly 70% of them appearing once. Unsorted bulk tissue, roughly 19-34 mg of it, served as the source for co-extraction of RNA and DNA. Material: tumor-adjacent normal liver tissue. The receptors derive from a woman between 55 and 75 years old with primary liver carcinoma and hepatitis B virus infection.

Points on this clonotype: Because it lacks the conserved phenylalanine or tryptophan at the end, this CDR3 is likely a read error. The DNA is left out, because the CDR3 cannot be placed on it with certainty; the CDR3 is given as TCRdb lists it. The chain uses TRBV11-3 and TRBJ2-7. The CDR3 comprises 11 residues, both ends counted. Germline lookup yields CDR1 SGHNT and CDR2 YENEEA. CDR3 loop: CVSSYGYEQYI.

As regards this clonotype: This may be a read error: a much more frequent sequence differs by one nucleotide. J is TRBJ2-3 and V is TRBV12-3 or TRBV12-4; 13 positions match TRBD2. This CDR3 has 21 residues. The CDR3 loop reads CANSSQRTSGRGDLDTDTQYF. Written as DNA, the CDR3 is TGTGCCAACAGTTCACAAAGAACTAGCGGGAGGGGGGATCTAGACACAGATACGCAGTATTTT.

This clonotype occurred many times. V and J are TRBV7-9 and TRBJ2-1; D may be TRBD1 (6 bases). CDR1 and CDR2 (germline): SEHNR, FQNEAQ (reference sequence). Deletions cut 2 bases from V and 0 bases from J, with 8 bases between. The length of the CDR3 is 15 residues. CDR3 bases: TGTGCCAGCAGCTTAAGGGGGAACTCCTACAATGAGCAGTTCTTC. Translating gives CASSLRGNSYNEQFF.

In its sample, this clonotype was seen many times. This sequence joins TRBV7-9 and TRBJ2-5; tentative D call: TRBD2 (5 bases). Germline V gene lookup returns CDR1 SEHNR and CDR2 FQNEAQ (reference sequence). V was shortened by 6 bases and J by 0 bases, with 11 bases between the two germline ends. The CDR3 consists of 14 residues. The chain's CDR3 is CASRTGEYQETQYF. The CDR3 coding sequence is TGTGCCAGCAGGACCGGGGAGTACCAAGAGACCCAGTACTTC.

With respect to this clonotype: One end of the junction fails to match germline, which may point to a read error. V and J are TRBV13 and TRBJ2-1; D gene uncertain. CDR1 is PRHDT and CDR2 is FYEKMQ in the germline V gene (reference sequence). The CDR3 loop spans 16 amino acids. CDR3 sequence (DNA): TGTGCTAGCAGCCTCTCCCTTACCAGCTTCTACAATGGGCAGTTCTTC. It is translated as CASSLSLTSFYNGQFF.

This clonotype was found once. A read error may produce the germline difference seen at one junction end. This chain links TRBV6-5 with TRBJ2-7, with D tentatively TRBD1 (5 bases). The CDR3 covers 13 residues. The germline V gene has CDR1 MNHEY and CDR2 SVGAGI. CDR3 loop: CASTQDTGYEQYF. CDR3 sequence (DNA): TGTGCCAGTACTCAGGACACCGGCTACGAGCAGTATTTC.

On this clonotype: Given the absence of the conserved phenylalanine or tryptophan at the CDR3 end, a read error is likely. The V call is TRBV4-2, the J call TRBJ2-7, with 11 bases that match TRBD2. CDR3 length: 15 amino acids. Trimming cost V 1 base and J 3 bases; bases outside gene matches: 2. Germline CDR1 reads LGHNA; CDR2 reads YNFKEQ. The CDR3 bases are TGTGCCAGCAGCCAAGGTGGGACTAGCGGCTACGAGCAGTACTCC. Translated, it gives CASSQGGTSGYEQYS.

Remarks on this clonotype: Compared with germline, one end of the junction differs, possibly owing to a read error. This chain links TRBV12-3 or TRBV12-4 with TRBJ2-1, with a tentative D call TRBD1 (5 bases). The CDR3 length is 12 residues. CDR3 in amino acids: CVSNSGNHEQFF. The CDR3, as DNA: TGTGTCAGCAATTCAGGGAATCATGAGCAGTTCTTC.

The J gene is TRBJ1-3, the V gene TRBV5-5; the D gene is possibly TRBD1 (5 bases). This CDR3 is built from 16 residues. Germline CDR1 and CDR2: SGHKS and YYEKEE (reference sequence). Trimming took off 3 bases at V and 3 bases at J, with 16 bases between the two ends. CDR3 loop: CASSSGLGQDGNTIYF. The CDR3 DNA reads TGTGCCAGCAGCTCAGGCCTGGGGCAGGATGGAAACACCATATATTTT.

To note about this clonotype: Here the CDR3 omits its conserved ending phenylalanine or tryptophan, so a read error is the likely source. The rearrangement joins TRBV30 to TRBJ1-5; D not certain. The CDR3 runs 14 residues. Trimming took off 2 bases at V and 2 bases at J, with 10 bases between the two ends. Germline V lookup: CDR1 GTSNPN, CDR2 SVGIG (reference sequence). The CDR3 nucleotides are TGTGCCTGGAGTTCGGTAATTGGCAATCAGCCCCAGCATTTA. It encodes CAWSSVIGNQPQHL.

As to this clonotype: This could be a read error, since a much larger clone is one nucleotide away. The chain has TRBV7-9 and TRBJ2-1; 8 bases agree with TRBD2. CDR1 and CDR2 (germline): SEHNR, FQNEAQ (reference sequence). The CDR3 totals 14 residues. Unmatched junction bases numbered 7, after V lost 7 bases and J lost 5 bases. The CDR3 protein is CASIHPGGNNEQFF. CDR3 bases: TGTGCCAGCATCCACCCGGGGGGGAACAATGAGCAGTTCTTC.

This clonotype was recorded a few times. One end of the junction fails to match germline, which may point to a read error. The genes are TRBV6-2 or TRBV6-3 and TRBJ1-1, with D perhaps matching TRBD1 (5 bases). This CDR3 has 13 residues. CDR1 is MNHEY, CDR2 SVGEGT, per germline. The CDR3 region is CASTATANIEAFF. The CDR3 nucleotides are TGTGCCAGTACTGCGACAGCGAACATTGAAGCTTTCTTT.

The chain couples TRBV28 to TRBJ1-5; maybe TRBD1 (5 bases). With 9 bases removed from V and 6 bases from J, the gap between germline ends came to 21 bases. Germline V gene lookup returns CDR1 MDHEN and CDR2 SYDVKM. The CDR3 has 15 residues. The CDR3 spells CARSPPGGISQPQHF. CDR3 sequence (DNA): TGTGCCAGAAGCCCCCCGGGGGGTATCAGTCAGCCCCAGCATTTT.

Comments on this clonotype: An end of the junction differs from the germline gene, which may be a read error. The chain has TRBV12-3 or TRBV12-4 and TRBJ1-1; TRBD1 is a possible D gene (5 bases). The CDR3 is 14 amino acids. CDR3 sequence: CANSLGQMNTGAFF. The CDR3 DNA reads as TGTGCCAACAGTTTGGGGCAGATGAACACTGGAGCTTTCTTT.

In its sample, this clonotype was seen once. The junction differs from germline at one of its ends, possibly a read error. The V and J genes are TRBV6-6 and TRBJ2-2; TRBD1 agrees at 9 bases. From germline, CDR1 is MNHNY and CDR2 SVGAGI (reference sequence). The CDR3 has 15 amino acids. CDR3 DNA sequence: TGTGTCAGCAGTTACAGGGGGCTGAACACCGGGGAGCTGTTTTTT. Its protein is CVSSYRGLNTGELFF.

To note about this clonotype: This may arise from a read error, as a much more abundant clone is one base away. This chain connects TRBV28 to TRBJ1-1; D gene unclear. Per germline, CDR1 MDHEN and CDR2 SYDVKM. The CDR3 extends over 15 amino acids. The ends were cut back, 10 bases at V and 6 bases at J, with 24 bases in the middle. CDR3 amino acids: CANAFIGVGNAEAFF. The CDR3, as DNA: TGTGCCAACGCTTTTATTGGTGTGGGCAACGCTGAAGCTTTCTTT.

About this clonotype itself: It may be a read error: a sequence one base away is much more abundant. The chain recombines TRBV5-1 with TRBJ2-1; TRBD2 aligns across 8 bases. Germline assignment: CDR1 SGHRS and CDR2 YFSETQ. The CDR3 extends over 16 amino acids. The chain's CDR3 is CANSLDQRETHNEQFF. In nucleotides, the CDR3 is TGCGCCAACAGCTTGGACCAGCGGGAGACTCACAATGAGCAGTTCTTC. Combining the CDR3 with reference TRBV5-1 and TRBJ2-1 gives the whole variable domain KAGVTQTPRYLIKTRGQQVTLSCSPISGHRSVSWYQQTPGQGLQFLFEYFSETQRNKGNFPGRFSGRQFSNSRSEMNVSTLELGDSALYLCANSLDQRETHNEQFFGPGTRLTVL.

This clonotype was counted only a few times. A much larger clone lies a single base off, so this may be a read error. The V call is TRBV28, the J call TRBJ1-1; tentative D call: TRBD1 (6 bases). CDR1 and CDR2 (germline): MDHEN, SYDVKM. This CDR3 comprises 15 residues. The V end lost 7 bases, the J end lost 3 bases, and 18 bases lay between the germline ends. Here the CDR3 reads CASTSGGAGDTEAFF. CDR3 nucleotides: TGTGCCAGCACCTCGGGGGGGGCTGGGGACACTGAAGCTTTCTTT.

This clonotype was seen at least ten times. V gene TRBV29-1 combines with J gene TRBJ1-3, with D possibly being TRBD1 (5 bases). V lost 6 bases, J lost 0 bases, and 9 bases lay in between. The germline gives CDR1 SQVTM, CDR2 ANQGSEA. The CDR3 runs to 13 residues. CDR3 protein: CSVGHSSGNTIYF. The CDR3 region has the DNA TGCAGCGTCGGACACAGCTCTGGAAACACCATATATTTT.

This clonotype was found once. One end of the junction varies from germline; a read error may be responsible. J is TRBJ2-3 and V is TRBV7-8, with TRBD1 matching 10 bases. The CDR3 covers 15 residues. From germline, CDR1 is SGHVS and CDR2 FQNEAQ. The CDR3 bases are TGTGCCAGCGGCCGGGACAGGGGCCATTGGGATACGGAGTATTTT. This encodes CASGRDRGHWDTEYF.

This clonotype was observed many times. The J gene is TRBJ2-1, the V gene TRBV6-2 or TRBV6-3; possible D gene TRBD1, 6 bases. Trimming removed 6 bases at V and 0 bases at J, with 12 bases between. CDR1 and CDR2 from the germline V gene are MNHEY and SVGEGT. The CDR3 consists of 15 residues. The CDR3 region is CASRPLGGSYNEQFF. CDR3 DNA: TGTGCCAGCAGACCCCTAGGGGGCTCCTACAATGAGCAGTTCTTC.

This clonotype has only a few counts. The chain is built from TRBV2 and TRBJ2-2; D ambiguous. This CDR3 region has 12 residues. Germline loops: CDR1 SNHLY, CDR2 FYNNEI. V dropped 7 bases and J dropped 5 bases, with 8 bases sitting between them. The CDR3 reads CASIGRTGELFF. CDR3 nucleotide sequence: TGTGCCAGCATAGGACGAACCGGGGAGCTGTTTTTT. The full variable domain, with the rest looked up from reference TRBV2 and TRBJ2-2, is EPEVTQTPSHQVTQMGQEVILRCVPISNHLYFYWYRQILGQKVEFLVSFYNNEISEKSEIFDDQFSVERPDGSNFTLKIRSTKLEDSAMYFCASIGRTGELFFGEGSRLTVL.

As for this clonotype: One end of the junction does not line up with germline, which may come from a read error. The rearrangement links TRBV10-2 to TRBJ1-5, with D possibly being TRBD1 (5 bases). This CDR3 is 13 amino acids long. Germline V CDR1 and CDR2: WSHSY, SAAADI. CDR3 amino acids: CAVDSGPNQPQHF. In DNA, the CDR3 is TGCGCCGTAGACAGTGGACCGAATCAGCCCCAACATTTT.

A remark on this clonotype: A much larger clone is a single base away; this may be a read error. The J gene is TRBJ1-4, the V gene TRBV7-9, with TRBD1 matching over 7 bases. CDR1 is SEHNR, CDR2 FQNEAQ, per germline (reference sequence). The CDR3 runs to 11 residues. The CDR3 here is CVSSQGGKLFF. In nucleotides, the CDR3 is TGTGTCAGCAGCCAGGGGGGTAAACTGTTTTTT. Complete variable domain (other parts from reference TRBV7-9 and TRBJ1-4): DTGVSQNPRHKITKRGQNVTFRCDPISEHNRLYWYRQTLGQGPEFLTYFQNEAQLEKSRLLSDRFSAERPKGSFSTLEIQRTEQGDSAMYLCVSSQGGKLFFGSGTQLSVL.